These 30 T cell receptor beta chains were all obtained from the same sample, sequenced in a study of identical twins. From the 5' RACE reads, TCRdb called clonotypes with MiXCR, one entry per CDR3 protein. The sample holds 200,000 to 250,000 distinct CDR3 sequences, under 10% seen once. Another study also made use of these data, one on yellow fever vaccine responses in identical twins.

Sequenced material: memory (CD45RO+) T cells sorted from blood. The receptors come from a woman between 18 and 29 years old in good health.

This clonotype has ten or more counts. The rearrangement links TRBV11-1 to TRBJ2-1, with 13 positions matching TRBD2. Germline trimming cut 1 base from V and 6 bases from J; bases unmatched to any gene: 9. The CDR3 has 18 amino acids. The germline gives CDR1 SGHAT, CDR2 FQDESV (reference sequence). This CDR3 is CASSLGMGTSGTSNEQFF. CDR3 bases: TGTGCCAGCAGCTTAGGGATGGGGACTAGCGGGACGAGCAATGAGCAGTTCTTC.

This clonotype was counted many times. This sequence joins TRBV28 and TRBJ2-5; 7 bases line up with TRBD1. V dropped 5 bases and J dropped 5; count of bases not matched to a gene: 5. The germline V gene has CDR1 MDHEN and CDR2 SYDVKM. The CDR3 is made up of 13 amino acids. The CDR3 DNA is TGTGCCAGCAGTAAAACAGGGGTCGAGACCCAGTACTTC. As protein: CASSKTGVETQYF.

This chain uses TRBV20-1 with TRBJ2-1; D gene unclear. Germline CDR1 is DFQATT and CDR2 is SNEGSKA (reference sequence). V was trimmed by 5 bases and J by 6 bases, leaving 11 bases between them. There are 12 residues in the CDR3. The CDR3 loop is CSAPLAFNEQFF. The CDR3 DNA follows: TGCAGTGCTCCCCTTGCGTTCAATGAGCAGTTCTTC.

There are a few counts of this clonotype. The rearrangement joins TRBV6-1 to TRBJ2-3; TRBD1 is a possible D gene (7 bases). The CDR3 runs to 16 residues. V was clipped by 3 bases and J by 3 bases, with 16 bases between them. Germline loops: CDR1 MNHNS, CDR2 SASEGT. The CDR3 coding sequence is TGTGCCAGCAGTGACCTTGAACAGGGGAGGACAGATACGCAGTATTTT. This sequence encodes CASSDLEQGRTDTQYF.

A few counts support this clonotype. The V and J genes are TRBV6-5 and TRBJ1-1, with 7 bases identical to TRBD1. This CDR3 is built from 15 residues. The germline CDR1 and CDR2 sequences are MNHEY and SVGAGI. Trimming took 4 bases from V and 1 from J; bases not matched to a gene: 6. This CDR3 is CASSWGGGENTEAFF. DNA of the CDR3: TGTGCCAGCAGTTGGGGAGGGGGCGAGAACACTGAAGCTTTCTTT.

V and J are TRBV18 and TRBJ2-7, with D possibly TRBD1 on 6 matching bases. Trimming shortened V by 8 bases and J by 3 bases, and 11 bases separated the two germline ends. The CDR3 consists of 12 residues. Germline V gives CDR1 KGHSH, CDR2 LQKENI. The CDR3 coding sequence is TGTGCCAGCGGGGGCGACAGCTACGAGCAGTACTTC. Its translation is CASGGDSYEQYF.

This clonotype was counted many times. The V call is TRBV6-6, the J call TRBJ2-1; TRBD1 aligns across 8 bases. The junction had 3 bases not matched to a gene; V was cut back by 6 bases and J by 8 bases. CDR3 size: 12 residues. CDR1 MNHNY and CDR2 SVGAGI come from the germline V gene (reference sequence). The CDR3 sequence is CASRSDRDEQFF. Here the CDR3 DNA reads TGTGCCAGCAGATCGGACAGGGATGAGCAGTTCTTC.

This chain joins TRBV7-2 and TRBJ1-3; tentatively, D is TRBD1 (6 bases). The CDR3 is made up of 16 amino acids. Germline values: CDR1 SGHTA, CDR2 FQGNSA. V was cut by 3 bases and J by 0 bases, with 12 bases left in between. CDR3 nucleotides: TGTGCCAGCAGCTTGCACGGGACAAACTCTGGAAACACCATATATTTT. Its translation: CASSLHGTNSGNTIYF.

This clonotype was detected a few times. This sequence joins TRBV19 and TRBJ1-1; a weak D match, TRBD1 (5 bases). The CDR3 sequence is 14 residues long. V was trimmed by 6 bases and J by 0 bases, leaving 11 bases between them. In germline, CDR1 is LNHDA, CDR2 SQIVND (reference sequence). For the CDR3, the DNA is TGTGCCAGTAGAAAGGGACGGTTGAACACTGAAGCTTTCTTT. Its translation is CASRKGRLNTEAFF.

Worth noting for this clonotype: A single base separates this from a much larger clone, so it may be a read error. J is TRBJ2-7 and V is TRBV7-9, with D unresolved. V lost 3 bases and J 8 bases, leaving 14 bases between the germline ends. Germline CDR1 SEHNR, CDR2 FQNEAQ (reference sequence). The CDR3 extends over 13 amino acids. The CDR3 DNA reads TGTGCCAGCAGCTTCGGGTCGGGCTCAAAGCAGTACTTC. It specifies CASSFGSGSKQYF.

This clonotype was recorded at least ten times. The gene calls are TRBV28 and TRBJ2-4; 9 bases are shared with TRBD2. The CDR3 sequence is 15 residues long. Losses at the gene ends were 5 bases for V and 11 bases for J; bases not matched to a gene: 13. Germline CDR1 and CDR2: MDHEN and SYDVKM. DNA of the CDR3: TGTGCCAGCAGTCCCCTCCCTCGGGCGGGGGGGTTTCAGTACTTC. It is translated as CASSPLPRAGGFQYF.

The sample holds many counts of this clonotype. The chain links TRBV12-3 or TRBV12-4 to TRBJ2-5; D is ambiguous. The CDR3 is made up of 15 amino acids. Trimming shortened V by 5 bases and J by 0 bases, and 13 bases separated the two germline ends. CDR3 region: CASSRPDVYQETQYF. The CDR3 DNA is TGTGCCAGCAGTCGACCGGACGTCTACCAAGAGACCCAGTACTTC.

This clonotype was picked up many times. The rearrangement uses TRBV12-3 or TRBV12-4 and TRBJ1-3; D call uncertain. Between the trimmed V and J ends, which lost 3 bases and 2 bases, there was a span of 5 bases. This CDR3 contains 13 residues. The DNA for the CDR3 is TGTGCCAGCAGTTTTAGGGCTGGAAACACCATATATTTT. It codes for CASSFRAGNTIYF.

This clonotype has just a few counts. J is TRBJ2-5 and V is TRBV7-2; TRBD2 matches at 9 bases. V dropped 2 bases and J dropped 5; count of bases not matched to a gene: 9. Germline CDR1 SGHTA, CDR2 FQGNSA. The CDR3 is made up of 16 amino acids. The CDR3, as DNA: TGTGCCAGCAGCTTAATGGGCGGGGGGGCCGCGGAGACCCAGTACTTC. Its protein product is CASSLMGGGAAETQYF.

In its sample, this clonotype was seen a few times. The CDR3 region has the DNA TGTGCCATCAGTAGGACAGACATGAACACTGAAGCTTTCTTT. Translating it yields CAISRTDMNTEAFF. This sequence joins TRBV10-3 and TRBJ1-1, with TRBD1 as a possible D gene (6 bases). This CDR3 spans 14 amino acids. V was clipped by 5 bases and J by 0 bases, with 10 bases between them. Germline CDR1 reads ENHRY; CDR2 reads SYGVKD.

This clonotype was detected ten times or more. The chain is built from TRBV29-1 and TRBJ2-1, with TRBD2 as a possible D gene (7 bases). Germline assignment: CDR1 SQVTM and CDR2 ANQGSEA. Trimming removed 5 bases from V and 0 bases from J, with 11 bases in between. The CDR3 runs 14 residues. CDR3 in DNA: TGCAGCGTTCAGGGAGGGGGCTCCTACAATGAGCAGTTCTTC. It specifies CSVQGGGSYNEQFF.

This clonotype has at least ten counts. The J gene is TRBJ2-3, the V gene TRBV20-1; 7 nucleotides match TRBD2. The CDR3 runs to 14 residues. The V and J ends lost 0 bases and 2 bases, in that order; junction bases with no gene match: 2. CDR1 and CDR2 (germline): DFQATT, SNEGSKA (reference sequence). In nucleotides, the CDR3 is TGCAGTGCTAGAGATGGGACTAACACAGATACGCAGTATTTT. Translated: CSARDGTNTDTQYF.

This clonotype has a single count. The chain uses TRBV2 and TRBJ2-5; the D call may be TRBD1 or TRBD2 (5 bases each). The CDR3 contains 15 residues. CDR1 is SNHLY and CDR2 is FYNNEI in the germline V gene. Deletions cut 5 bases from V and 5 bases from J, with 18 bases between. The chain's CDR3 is CASSFGGVSLETQYF. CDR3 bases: TGTGCCAGCAGTTTTGGGGGAGTTTCCTTGGAGACCCAGTACTTC.

The chain's CDR3 is CASSPRPPTSYEQYF. CDR3 DNA sequence: TGTGCCAGCAGCCCAAGGCCCCCCACCTCCTACGAGCAGTACTTC. The chain couples TRBV11-1 to TRBJ2-7; D gene unclear. The CDR3 is 15 residues long. Per the germline V gene, CDR1 is SGHAT and CDR2 is FQDESV (reference sequence). The ends were cut back, 5 bases at V and 0 bases at J, with 14 bases in the middle.

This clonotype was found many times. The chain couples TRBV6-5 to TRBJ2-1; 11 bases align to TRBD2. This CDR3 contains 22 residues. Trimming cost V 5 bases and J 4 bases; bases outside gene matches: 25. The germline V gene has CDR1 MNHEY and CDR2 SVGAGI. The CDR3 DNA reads TGTGCCAGCAGTATCCCTGGGGTTCTAGCGGGGGGTCGAAACGGTGTGTACAATGAGCAGTTCTTC. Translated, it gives CASSIPGVLAGGRNGVYNEQFF.

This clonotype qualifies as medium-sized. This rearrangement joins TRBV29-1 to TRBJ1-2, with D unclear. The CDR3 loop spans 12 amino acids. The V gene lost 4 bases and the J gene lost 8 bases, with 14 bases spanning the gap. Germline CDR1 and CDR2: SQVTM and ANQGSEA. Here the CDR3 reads CSVGRSGEGYTF. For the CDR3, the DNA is TGCAGCGTTGGAAGGTCCGGGGAGGGCTACACCTTC.

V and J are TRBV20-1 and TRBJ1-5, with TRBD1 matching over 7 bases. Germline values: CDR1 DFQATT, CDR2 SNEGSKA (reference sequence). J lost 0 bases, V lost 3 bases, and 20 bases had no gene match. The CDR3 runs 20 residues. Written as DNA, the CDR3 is TGCAGTGCTAGTAGGTCGTTTGGAGGTGGGACAGCCAATAGCAATCAGCCCCAGCATTTT. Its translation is CSASRSFGGGTANSNQPQHF.

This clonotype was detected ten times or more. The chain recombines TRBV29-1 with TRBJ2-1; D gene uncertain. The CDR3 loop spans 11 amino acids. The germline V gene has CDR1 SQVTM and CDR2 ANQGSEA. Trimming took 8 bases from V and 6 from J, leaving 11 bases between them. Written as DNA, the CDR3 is TGCAGCCTCTTTTGGGTCAATGAGCAGTTCTTC. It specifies CSLFWVNEQFF.

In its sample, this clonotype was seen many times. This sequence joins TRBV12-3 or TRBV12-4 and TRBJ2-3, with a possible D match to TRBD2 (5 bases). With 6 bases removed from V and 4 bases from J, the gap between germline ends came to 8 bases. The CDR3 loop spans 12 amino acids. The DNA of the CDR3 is TGTGCCAGCAGGCGAGCGGCAGATACGCAGTATTTT. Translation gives CASRRAADTQYF.

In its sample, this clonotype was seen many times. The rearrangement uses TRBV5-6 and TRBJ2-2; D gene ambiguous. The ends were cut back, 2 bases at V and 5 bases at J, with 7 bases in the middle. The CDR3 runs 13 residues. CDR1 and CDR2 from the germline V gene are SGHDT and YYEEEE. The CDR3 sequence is CASSFAGTGELFF. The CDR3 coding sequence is TGTGCCAGCAGCTTCGCTGGGACCGGGGAGCTGTTTTTT. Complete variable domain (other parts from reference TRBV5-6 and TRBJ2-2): DAGVTQSPTHLIKTRGQQVTLRCSPKSGHDTVSWYQQALGQGPQFIFQYYEEEERQRGNFPDRFSGHQFPNYSSELNVNALLLGDSALYLCASSFAGTGELFFGEGSRLTVL.

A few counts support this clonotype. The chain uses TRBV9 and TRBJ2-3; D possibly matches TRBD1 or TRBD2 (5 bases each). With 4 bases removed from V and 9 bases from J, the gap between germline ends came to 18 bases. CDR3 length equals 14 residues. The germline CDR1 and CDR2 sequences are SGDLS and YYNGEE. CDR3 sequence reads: CASSPRDPLGTQYF. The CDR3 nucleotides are TGTGCCAGCAGCCCCAGGGACCCCCTAGGGACGCAGTATTTT. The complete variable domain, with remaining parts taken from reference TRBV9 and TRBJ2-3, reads DSGVTQTPKHLITATGQRVTLRCSPRSGDLSVYWYQQSLDQGLQFLIQYYNGEERAKGNILERFSAQQFPDLHSELNLSSLELGDSALYFCASSPRDPLGTQYFGPGTRLTVL.

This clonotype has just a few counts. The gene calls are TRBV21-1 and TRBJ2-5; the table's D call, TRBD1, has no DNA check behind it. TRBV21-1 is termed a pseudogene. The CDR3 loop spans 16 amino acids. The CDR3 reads CASEGNRGSCQETQYF. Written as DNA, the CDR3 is TGTGCCAGCGAAGGGAACAGGGGGAGCTGTCAAGAGACCCAGTACTTC.

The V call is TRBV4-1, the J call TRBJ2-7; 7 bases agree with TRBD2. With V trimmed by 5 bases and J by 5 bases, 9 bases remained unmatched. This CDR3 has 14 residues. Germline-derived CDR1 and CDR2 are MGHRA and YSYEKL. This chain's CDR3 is CASSSSGGWNEQYF. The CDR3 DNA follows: TGCGCCAGCAGCTCTTCGGGGGGATGGAACGAGCAGTACTTC.

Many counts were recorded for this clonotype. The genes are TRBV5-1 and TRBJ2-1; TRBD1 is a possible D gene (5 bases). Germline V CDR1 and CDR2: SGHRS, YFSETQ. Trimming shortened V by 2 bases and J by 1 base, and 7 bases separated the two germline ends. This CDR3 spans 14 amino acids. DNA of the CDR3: TGCGCCAGCAGCTTTCAGGGATCCTACAATGAGCAGTTCTTC. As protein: CASSFQGSYNEQFF.

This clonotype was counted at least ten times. The CDR3 nucleotides are TGTGCCAGCAGCCGTGCTGCCAGGGATAATGAAAAACTGTTTTTT. Its protein is CASSRAARDNEKLFF. V and J are TRBV12-3 or TRBV12-4 and TRBJ1-4; the D gene is possibly TRBD1 (5 bases). Trimming took 6 bases from V and 4 from J, leaving 15 bases between them. This CDR3 has 15 residues.